A selection of T cell receptor beta chains follows, all from one sample in a study of CD8+ T cells in alopecia areata. Sequencing was performed with immunoSEQ multiplex PCR; in TCRdb, only in-frame clones are kept and a portion is missing. The repertoire includes approximately 40,000 clones, roughly 53% of them detected once, and approximately 1.7% sits in the top ten. Sequencing was done on a sample of CD4+ Tregs sorted from blood. The source is a human donor with alopecia areata. Each CDR3 is given with its conserved first and last residue. Fields, in order: CDR3 DNA, CDR3 protein, J gene, clone size, V gene, D gene. The D gene is left open where the match is weak. Size values are once, few and many counts, or a class for expanded clones, and some rows have none.

TGTGCCAGCAGCGTAGGAGAGGGTTTGGAGACCCAGTACTTC,CASSVGEGLETQYF,TRBJ2-5,NA,TRBV9,NA
TGCGCCAGCGTATTGGCCAAACCAGAGACCCAGTACTTC,CASVLAKPETQYF,TRBJ2-5,NA,TRBV4-1,NA
TGCGCCAGCAGCTTGGATGCGGGAGCACAAGAGACCCAGTACTTC,CASSLDAGAQETQYF,TRBJ2-5,few,TRBV5-1,TRBD2
TGTGCCAGTAGTATGCCGGGACAGGGACGCGAGCAGTACTTC,CASSMPGQGREQYF,TRBJ2-7,few,TRBV19,TRBD1
TGTGCCAGCAGCCGAGGCTCCACCACCTACAATGAGCAGTTCTTC,CASSRGSTTYNEQFF,TRBJ2-1,NA,TRBV7-8,NA
TGTGCCAGCTCGAAGTTGGATACGCAGTATTTT,CASSKLDTQYF,TRBJ2-3,NA,TRBV19,NA
TGTGCCAGCAGCGTAGCCCCTAGTACGAGCACAGATACGCAGTATTTT,CASSVAPSTSTDTQYF,TRBJ2-3,NA,TRBV9,NA
TGTGCCAGTAGTTTCCAGACCTGGGGCGAGCAGTACTTC,CASSFQTWGEQYF,TRBJ2-7,NA,TRBV19,NA
TGTGCCAGCAGCTCCGGTTCCAACTATGGCTACACCTTC,CASSSGSNYGYTF,TRBJ1-2,NA,TRBV7-2,NA
TGTGCCAGCAGCCCACAGGGGTACACTGAAGCTTTCTTT,CASSPQGYTEAFF,TRBJ1-1,NA,TRBV4-2,TRBD1
TGTGCCAGCAGGGGTACTAGCACCCTTTACAATGAGCAGTTCTTC,CASRGTSTLYNEQFF,TRBJ2-1,NA,TRBV6-5,NA
TGTGCCAGCAGCTTAGTCCGACAGGGGCGGACGATGGATACGCAGTATTTT,CASSLVRQGRTMDTQYF,TRBJ2-3,NA,TRBV11-2,TRBD1
TGTGCCAGCTCACCACCAGGGAGCTCCTACGAGCAGTACTTC,CASSPPGSSYEQYF,TRBJ2-7,medium-sized,TRBV18,NA
TGCAGCGTTGGTCTGGCGGGAGGGTGGGAGACCCAGTACTTC,CSVGLAGGWETQYF,TRBJ2-5,NA,TRBV29-1,TRBD2
TGTGCCAGCAGGCTACAGGGGGACACCGGGGAGCTGTTTTTT,CASRLQGDTGELFF,TRBJ2-2,few,TRBV7-2,TRBD1
TGTGCCAGCAGTTACGGAGGGGCAGATACGCAGTATTTT,CASSYGGADTQYF,TRBJ2-3,few,TRBV6-5,NA
TGTGCCATCCGGGACAGATTCACCTACGAGCAGTACTTC,CAIRDRFTYEQYF,TRBJ2-7,few,TRBV6-6,TRBD1
TGTGCCAGCAGTACCCAGGGGGCGCGCACCTATGGCTACACCTTC,CASSTQGARTYGYTF,TRBJ1-2,NA,TRBV27,TRBD1
TGTGCCAGCAGTTTGGGGCCACACACAGATACGCAGTATTTT,CASSLGPHTDTQYF,TRBJ2-3,NA,TRBV27,NA
TGTGCCAGCAACCAAGGGGTTCAGCCCCAGCATTTT,CASNQGVQPQHF,TRBJ1-5,NA,TRBV2,NA